The source of this T cell receptor beta chain is a study of radiation and T cells in renal cell carcinoma. Study-level results: Without pretreatment biopsies, baseline tumor clonotype presence was undetermined.

A remark on this clone: Antigen specificity is unknown.

The germline CDR1 and CDR2 sequences are LNHNV and YYDKDF (reference sequence). This CDR3 region has 16 residues. The trim removed 0 bases at V and 9 bases at J, leaving 10 bases unmatched. Clones were sequenced by immunoSEQ multiplex PCR, and TCRdb holds only the in-frame ones, with some missing. Of about 150,000 clones listed, less than 90% were seen once; the top ten hold less than 20%. The time point here: blood 4 weeks post-SBRT, at nephrectomy. Specified treatment: 15 Gy SBRT to primary tumor, nephrectomy 4 weeks later. Nephrectomy followed 15 Gy stereotactic body radiation by 4 weeks. The TCR comes from a woman aged 50 to 65 with renal cell carcinoma. This sequence joins TRBV15 and TRBJ2-4; 8 positions match TRBD2. The source was blood, collected from a patient whose treatment included radiotherapy and nephrectomy. CDR3 sequence: CATSRDRGGRDLIQYF. In DNA, the CDR3 is TGTGCCACCAGCAGAGATCGCGGGGGGAGGGACCTCATTCAGTACTTC.